What follows is one TCR beta chain and its context. The CDR3 spans 12 residues. Germline V gene sequence: CDR1 SEHNR, CDR2 FQNEAQ (reference sequence). The V end was cut by 3 bases, the J end by 1 base, with 3 bases between. The data were produced by immunoSEQ multiplex PCR, yet TCRdb's version contains in-frame clones alone and is incomplete. The table lists 50,000 or so clones, 93% of them singletons. This sample is part of a study of T cell changes during pregnancy in multiple sclerosis. The sample was peripheral blood, taken in the second trimester of pregnancy. This receptor was identified in a female donor with multiple sclerosis, enrolled in a pregnancy study. The V call is TRBV7-9, the J call TRBJ2-5; the D is unclear. The CDR3 DNA is TGTGCCAGCAGCTTCTTCCAAGAGACCCAGTACTTC. Encoded protein: CASSFFQETQYF.